This T cell receptor beta chain appears in the sequencing data of a study of T cell changes during pregnancy in multiple sclerosis. Assay used: immunoSEQ multiplex PCR; TCRdb lists only in-frame clones, some missing. The repertoire has tens of thousands of clones, about 91% of them found once; the top ten carry approximately 10%. Germline V gene lookup returns CDR1 SGHDT and CDR2 YYEEEE. The CDR3 extends over 19 amino acids. Trimming cost V 3 bases and J 0 bases, with 22 bases left between them. The source of this sequence is a female donor with multiple sclerosis, enrolled in a pregnancy study. The sample consisted of CD8+ T cells from peripheral blood mononuclear cells, taken in the third trimester of pregnancy. The chain has TRBV5-6 and TRBJ1-3; D perhaps matches TRBD1 (6 bases). The CDR3 is CASSSLNREWIYSGNTIYF. DNA of the CDR3: TGTGCCAGCAGCTCGCTAAACAGGGAGTGGATTTACTCTGGAAACACCATATATTTT.